The 15 T cell receptor beta chains below come from one sample, sequenced in a study of neurological immune-mediated disorders. TCRdb ran MiXCR on the 5' RACE reads and lists one entry per CDR3 protein. The table lists tens of thousands of distinct CDR3 sequences, around a tenth of them singletons, with 5.5% to 7% in the top ten. Sequencing input: PBMCs. The receptors originated from a woman in her thirties with HTLV-1-associated myelopathy (HAM/TSP).

This clonotype is medium-sized by share. V usage is TRBV5-6 and J usage is TRBJ2-7; D is unresolved. Germline CDR1 is SGHDT and CDR2 is YYEEEE. Trimming stripped 0 bases from V and 4 bases from J, with 5 bases between. This CDR3 is built from 12 residues. CDR3 amino acids: CASSLGVYEQYF. The CDR3 region has the DNA TGTGCCAGCAGCTTGGGAGTTTACGAGCAGTACTTC.

This clonotype was seen repeatedly, ten times or more. V usage is TRBV30 and J usage is TRBJ1-5; perhaps TRBD1 as D (5 bases). The CDR3 extends over 14 amino acids. Trimming took 2 bases from V and 5 from J, leaving 13 bases between them. Germline lookup yields CDR1 GTSNPN and CDR2 SVGIG (reference sequence). Here the CDR3 DNA reads TGTGCCTGGAGTAGGGCAGGGCGCGATCAGCCCCAGCATTTT. It yields the protein CAWSRAGRDQPQHF.

This clonotype was found many times. The chain combines TRBV15 with TRBJ2-2, with TRBD2 as a possible D gene (7 bases). There are 16 residues in the CDR3. Germline CDR1 reads LNHNV; CDR2 reads YYDKDF (reference sequence). V gave up 2 bases and J gave up 6 bases, with 16 bases separating them. CDR3 DNA: TGTGCCACCAGCAGATGGGATCGGGGGGCCCCCGGGGAGCTGTTTTTT. Translated, it gives CATSRWDRGAPGELFF.

This clonotype appeared many times. The chain couples TRBV10-3 to TRBJ2-1; D is perhaps TRBD1 or TRBD2 (6 bases each). Germline assignment: CDR1 ENHRY and CDR2 SYGVKD. Trimming removed 2 bases from V and 9 bases from J, with 20 bases in between. CDR3 length: 16 amino acids. The DNA for the CDR3 is TGTGCCATCAGTGAGCGGGGGCCGACTCCGAGGGGTGAGCAGTTCTTC. This encodes CAISERGPTPRGEQFF.

This clonotype was detected many times. This chain joins TRBV29-1 and TRBJ2-3; the D gene is possibly TRBD2 (5 bases). V was trimmed by 1 base and J by 6 bases, leaving 11 bases between them. Germline loops: CDR1 SQVTM, CDR2 ANQGSEA. The CDR3 sequence is 13 residues long. Here the CDR3 reads CSVEVPGRDTQYF. CDR3 bases: TGCAGCGTTGAAGTCCCGGGAAGGGATACGCAGTATTTT.

This clonotype was seen a handful of times. The CDR3 DNA reads TGTGCCAGCAGCCAAGTTCACAGGGTCGGGGGGCAATATGGCTACACCTTC. It yields the protein CASSQVHRVGGQYGYTF. V is TRBV3-1 and J is TRBJ1-2, with D possibly matching TRBD1 (6 bases). The CDR3 covers 17 residues. The V gene's germline CDR1 is LGHDT and CDR2 YNNKEL (reference sequence). V was pared by 1 base and J by 5 bases, with 20 bases between.

This clonotype was seen many times. CDR3 residues: CSASSGDRFYQPQHF. In nucleotides, the CDR3 is TGCAGTGCTAGTAGCGGGGACAGATTTTATCAGCCCCAGCATTTT. The V and J genes are TRBV20-1 and TRBJ1-5; 7 bases map to TRBD1. CDR3 length: 15 amino acids. The J segment lost 5 bases and the V segment lost 3 bases, leaving 10 bases of the junction unmatched. Germline V gene sequence: CDR1 DFQATT, CDR2 SNEGSKA (reference sequence).

This clonotype was detected ten times or more. The CDR3 DNA sequence: TGCAGTGCCCTTAGGGGGGGAGGGCAGCCCCAGCATTTT. It is translated as CSALRGGGQPQHF. V gene TRBV20-1 combines with J gene TRBJ1-5; a weak D match, TRBD1 (6 bases). Per the germline V gene, CDR1 is DFQATT and CDR2 is SNEGSKA (reference sequence). The CDR3 is made up of 13 amino acids. Between the trimmed V and J ends, which lost 6 bases and 7 bases, there was a span of 16 bases.

The V and J genes are TRBV6-5 and TRBJ2-3, with 9 bases that match TRBD2. Germline lookup yields CDR1 MNHEY and CDR2 SVGAGI. V lost 9 bases and J lost 9; bases outside the gene matches: 19. The CDR3 runs to 16 residues. The CDR3 bases are TGTGCCAGTCACGCAACCAGGACTAGCGATAGTTTCACGCAGTATTTT. Its translation is CASHATRTSDSFTQYF.

This clonotype has ten or more counts. The V gene is TRBV20-1, the J gene TRBJ2-6, with 12 nucleotides matching TRBD1. Trimming removed 5 bases from V and 4 bases from J; junction bases left unmatched: 12. This CDR3 spans 18 amino acids. Per the germline V gene, CDR1 is DFQATT and CDR2 is SNEGSKA (reference sequence). CDR3: CSAVSPGQGAHGANVLTF. CDR3 DNA sequence: TGCAGTGCTGTATCTCCGGGACAGGGGGCGCACGGGGCCAACGTCCTGACTTTC.

A few counts support this clonotype. J is TRBJ1-1 and V is TRBV27; the match to TRBD1 covers 8 bases. This CDR3 region has 14 residues. Per the germline V gene, CDR1 is MNHEY and CDR2 is SMNVEV (reference sequence). Losses at the gene ends were 1 base for V and 5 bases for J; bases not matched to a gene: 3. The CDR3 region is CASSLYRGYTEAFF. The DNA for the CDR3 is TGTGCCAGCAGTTTATACAGGGGGTATACTGAAGCTTTCTTT.

This clonotype occurred many times. The V and J genes are TRBV7-2 and TRBJ1-5; the D is unclear. Germline lookup yields CDR1 SGHTA and CDR2 FQGNSA. The V end was cut by 5 bases, the J end by 4 bases, with 12 bases between. This CDR3 has 14 amino acids. DNA for the CDR3: TGTGCCAGCAGCCCCCCCCCGGGAAATCAGCCCCAGCATTTT. This translates into CASSPPPGNQPQHF. Supplemented by reference TRBV7-2 and TRBJ1-5, the full variable domain reads GAGVSQSPSNKVTEKGKDVELRCDPISGHTALYWYRQSLGQGLEFLIYFQGNSAPDKSGLPSDRFSAERTGGSVSTLTIQRTQQEDSAVYLCASSPPPGNQPQHFGDGTRLSIL.

This clonotype was observed at least ten times. The chain uses TRBV19 and TRBJ1-3, with D unclear. Germline V lookup: CDR1 LNHDA, CDR2 SQIVND (reference sequence). The CDR3 covers 15 residues. V was cut by 5 bases and J by 0 bases, with 11 bases left in between. The CDR3 DNA follows: TGTGCCAGTAGTCCGATGATGAGCTCTGGAAACACCATATATTTT. Its translation is CASSPMMSSGNTIYF.

This clonotype has ten or more counts. The chain couples TRBV20-1 to TRBJ2-7; D gene unclear. The V gene lost 2 bases and the J gene lost 3 bases, with 8 bases spanning the gap. The length of the CDR3 is 12 residues. The germline V gene has CDR1 DFQATT and CDR2 SNEGSKA (reference sequence). CDR3 DNA: TGCAGTGCTAGAAATGACAACTACGAGCAGTACTTC. It is translated as CSARNDNYEQYF.

This clonotype is labeled as medium-sized. The chain joins TRBV24-1 to TRBJ2-1; D is undetermined. There are 15 residues in the CDR3. V was shortened by 2 bases and J by 0 bases, with 7 bases between the two germline ends. Germline V CDR1 and CDR2: KGHDR, SFDVKD. CDR3 loop: CATSDYSSSYNEQFF. DNA for the CDR3: TGTGCCACCAGTGATTATTCGAGCTCCTACAATGAGCAGTTCTTC.